This T cell receptor beta chain appears in the sequencing data of a study of cytomegalovirus exposure and HLA in healthy donors. Primers: 60 Vbeta forward and 13 Jbeta reverse. TCRdb's table, derived via immunoSEQ multiplex PCR, lists solely in-frame clones and lacks some. The sample includes over 50,000 clones, 87% of them seen just once. V was pared by 5 bases and J by 5 bases, with 7 bases of the junction left unmatched. This CDR3 is 14 amino acids long. In germline, CDR1 is SEHNR, CDR2 FQNEAQ (reference sequence). The rearrangement joins TRBV7-9 to TRBJ1-1, with TRBD1 identical over 8 bases. The sequenced material came from PBMCs. This receptor was identified in a man younger than 35 in good health and CMV-seronegative. The CDR3 sequence: CASSPLRGQTEAFF. The CDR3, as DNA: TGTGCCAGCAGCCCCCTCAGGGGGCAAACTGAAGCTTTCTTT.